This TCR beta chain stems from a study of lymphopenia after photon versus proton radiotherapy. General study findings and limits: Oligoclonal CD8+ Temra expansion after nadir drove photon patients' diversity drop. A bigger post-nadir fall in TCR diversity correlated inversely with survival time in deceased patients.

Data came from immunoSEQ multiplex PCR; TCRdb stores just in-frame clones and leaves some out. The data show some 70,000 clones, 87% seen once. A word on this clone: Its antigen is as yet unknown.

The receptor was derived from a man at least 80 years old with esophageal cancer. The sequences come from peripheral blood, collected from a patient treated with proton-based radiotherapy.

CDR3: CASSVNPGAGNTIYF. CDR3 nucleotides: TGTGCCAGCAGCGTCAACCCAGGGGCGGGAAACACCATATATTTT. The V call is TRBV9, the J call TRBJ1-3; TRBD1 is a possible D gene (6 bases). The V gene lost 2 bases and the J gene lost 4 bases, with 13 bases spanning the gap. CDR3 size: 15 residues. Germline values: CDR1 SGDLS, CDR2 YYNGEE.